This TCR beta chain comes out of a study of T cell clonotyping in hematopoietic cell transplantation. Overall study findings and caveats: Pathologically expanded recipient clonotypes increased progressively from day 30 to day 180 as diversity fell. At the given depth, recipient repertoires were over 95% de novo clonotypes.

This table comes from immunoSEQ multiplex PCR, and its TCRdb copy is limited to in-frame clones, with some not included. Among tens of thousands of clones listed, approximately 88% were seen once. Germline CDR1 reads SGHRS; CDR2 reads YFSETQ. This CDR3 is built from 11 residues. V lost 5 bases to trimming and J lost 8 bases, with 9 bases between them. A note on this clone: Its antigen is not identified.

This clonotype was sampled from a woman aged 40 to 55 in good health. Some clones in this sample may be carry-over from other donors' samples. Material for sequencing was peripheral blood mononuclear cells. The chain recombines TRBV5-1 with TRBJ2-3; D is possibly TRBD1 or TRBD2 (6 bases each). The CDR3 sequence: CASRGGPTQYF. The CDR3 DNA reads as TGCGCCAGCAGAGGGGGGCCTACGCAGTATTTT.